Below are 2 T cell receptor beta chains sequenced from a single sample in a study of blood T cell dynamics during melanoma immunotherapy. Time point meaning: week 3, after first cycle of checkpoint inhibitor. Assay: immunoSEQ multiplex PCR; the TCRdb copy retains only in-frame clones and omits some. This sample has some 11,000 clones; under 90% occur once, and the top ten carry under 25%. The sequencing here drew on blood, taken from a patient treated with checkpoint blockade. These receptors were obtained from a human donor with melanoma.

The genes are TRBV2 and TRBJ1-4; 11 bases are a match to TRBD1. The CDR3 length is 15 residues. After removal of 7 bases from V and 2 bases from J, the junction contained 3 bases not matched to a gene. Germline V gene sequence: CDR1 SNHLY, CDR2 FYNNEI. The CDR3 DNA is TGTGCCAGCATTCGGGACAGGGGGACTAATGAAAAACTGTTTTTT. Translating gives CASIRDRGTNEKLFF.

This chain links TRBV11-2 with TRBJ2-2; D is undetermined. The CDR3 extends over 12 amino acids. Germline V gene data show CDR1 as SGHAT and CDR2 as FQNNGV. V was trimmed by 1 base and J by 9 bases, leaving 6 bases between them. The CDR3 bases are TGTGCCAGCAGCTTAGGCGGAAGGGAGCTGTTTTTT. Translation: CASSLGGRELFF. The variable domain in full, with the rest retrieved from reference TRBV11-2 and TRBJ2-2, is EAGVAQSPRYKIIEKRQSVAFWCNPISGHATLYWYQQILGQGPKLLIQFQNNGVVDDSQLPKDRFSAERLKGVDSTLKIQPAKLEDSAVYLCASSLGGRELFFGEGSRLTVL.